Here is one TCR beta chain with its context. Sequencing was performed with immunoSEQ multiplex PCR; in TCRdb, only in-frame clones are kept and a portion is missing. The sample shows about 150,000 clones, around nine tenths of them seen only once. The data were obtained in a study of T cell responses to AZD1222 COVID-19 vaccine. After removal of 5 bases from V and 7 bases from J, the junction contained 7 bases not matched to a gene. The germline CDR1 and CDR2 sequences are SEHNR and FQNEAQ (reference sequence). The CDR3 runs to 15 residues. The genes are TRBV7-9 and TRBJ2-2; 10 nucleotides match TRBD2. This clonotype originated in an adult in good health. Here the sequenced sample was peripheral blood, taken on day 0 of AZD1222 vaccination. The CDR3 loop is CASSPGTSVIGELFF. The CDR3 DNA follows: TGTGCCAGCAGCCCCGGGACTAGCGTTATCGGGGAGCTGTTTTTT.